The 26 T cell receptor beta chains below all came from one sample that was sequenced in a study of identifying expanded T cells in peripheral blood. Sequenced by immunoSEQ multiplex PCR; TCRdb stores in-frame clones only, minus some. In the table there are some 95,000 clones, around 90% of which are singletons. Input material: blood. These TCRs come from a person aged 18 to 70 in good health.

The V and J genes are TRBV18 and TRBJ2-1; 8 bases match TRBD1. The junction had 11 bases not matched to a gene; V was cut back by 6 bases and J by 4 bases. The CDR3 loop spans 16 amino acids. Germline V gene data show CDR1 as KGHSH and CDR2 as LQKENI. Here the CDR3 DNA reads TGTGCCAGCTCCGCCCAGGGGGCTTTGTCTTACAATGAGCAGTTCTTC. This gives the protein CASSAQGALSYNEQFF.

The chain combines TRBV4-1 with TRBJ1-1, with D possibly TRBD1 on 6 matching bases. V dropped 4 bases and J dropped 2 bases, with 17 bases sitting between them. Germline V gene data show CDR1 as MGHRA and CDR2 as YSYEKL. The CDR3 runs 16 residues. For the CDR3, the DNA is TGCGCCAGCAGCCCACAATGGACAGCCCTCAACACTGAAGCTTTCTTT. Protein sequence: CASSPQWTALNTEAFF.

V and J are TRBV19 and TRBJ2-7, with 7 nucleotides matching TRBD1. CDR1 and CDR2 from the germline V gene are LNHDA and SQIVND (reference sequence). There are 18 residues in the CDR3. The J segment lost 4 bases and the V segment lost 1 base, leaving 16 bases of the junction unmatched. CDR3 protein: CASSIVAARSQGVYEQYF. Written as DNA, the CDR3 is TGTGCCAGTAGTATAGTCGCTGCGAGGTCTCAGGGGGTATACGAGCAGTACTTC.

DNA for the CDR3: TGTGCCAGCAGAAGGAGCCCCGTTGAAAAACTGTTTTTT. This sequence encodes CASRRSPVEKLFF. V usage is TRBV2 and J usage is TRBJ1-4; no clear D. Trimming cost V 6 bases and J 7 bases, with 12 bases left between them. CDR1 and CDR2 from the germline V gene are SNHLY and FYNNEI. The CDR3 totals 13 residues.

The rearrangement links TRBV27 to TRBJ2-7; 12 bases map to TRBD2. With V trimmed by 6 bases and J by 4 bases, 4 bases remained unmatched. The germline CDR1 and CDR2 sequences are MNHEY and SMNVEV (reference sequence). This CDR3 region has 14 residues. The CDR3 DNA reads as TGTGCCAGCAGACGGACTAGCGGGGTTTACGAGCAGTACTTC. Encoded protein: CASRRTSGVYEQYF.

The chain uses TRBV5-1 and TRBJ2-5; D might be TRBD2 (6 bases). The germline gives CDR1 SGHRS, CDR2 YFSETQ. Trimming stripped 0 bases from V and 5 bases from J, with 14 bases between. The CDR3 contains 15 residues. In DNA form, the CDR3 reads TGCGCCAGCAGCTTGGAGGGACTCCTGATGGAGACCCAGTACTTC. It is translated as CASSLEGLLMETQYF.

This clone was counted once. The CDR3 loop reads CASSQNFLNTEAFF. CDR3 nucleotide sequence: TGTGCCAGCAGCCAGAACTTCTTGAACACTGAAGCTTTCTTT. This chain links TRBV14 with TRBJ1-1; D unresolved. V gave up 3 bases and J gave up 0 bases, with 8 bases separating them. There are 14 residues in the CDR3. Germline CDR1 and CDR2: SGHDN and FVKESK.

This chain uses TRBV23-1 with TRBJ1-2, with TRBD1 matching over 7 bases. TRBV23-1 is an open reading frame whose function is uncertain. V lost 2 bases to trimming and J lost 0 bases; unmatched junction nucleotides: 9. CDR3 length: 17 residues. The CDR3 bases are TGCGCCAGCAGTCAAAGACAGGGCAAGAAAGCTAACTATGGCTACACCTTC. Translated, it gives CASSQRQGKKANYGYTF.

V gene TRBV28 combines with J gene TRBJ2-7, with 7 nucleotides matching TRBD2. V lost 7 bases and J lost 2; bases outside the gene matches: 2. Germline V gene sequence: CDR1 MDHEN, CDR2 SYDVKM. The CDR3 length is 12 residues. As DNA, the CDR3 is TGTGCCAGCACCGGGACTACCTACGAGCAGTACTTC. It specifies CASTGTTYEQYF.

This chain uses TRBV18 with TRBJ1-5, with D possibly being TRBD1 (6 bases). V was clipped by 6 bases and J by 1 base, with 16 bases between them. This CDR3 region has 16 residues. Looked up from germline, CDR1 is KGHSH and CDR2 is LQKENI. CDR3 DNA sequence: TGTGCCAGCTCTCTAGCGGGGGGCCCGAGCAATCAGCCCCAGCATTTT. This translates into CASSLAGGPSNQPQHF.

V is TRBV2 and J is TRBJ1-1, with D tentatively TRBD1 (6 bases). The CDR3 runs to 14 residues. Germline CDR1 and CDR2: SNHLY and FYNNEI. The ends were cut back, 6 bases at V and 1 base at J, with 12 bases in the middle. The DNA for the CDR3 is TGTGCCAGCAGGAGGGGGGGCCCGAACACTGAAGCTTTCTTT. Translating it yields CASRRGGPNTEAFF.

This sequence joins TRBV5-6 and TRBJ1-2, with 9 bases lining up with TRBD1. The CDR3 has 13 amino acids. V was pared by 5 bases and J by 6 bases, with 5 bases of the junction left unmatched. Germline CDR1 reads SGHDT; CDR2 reads YYEEEE. The CDR3 coding sequence is TGTGCCAGCAGGAAAGGGACAGGGAATGGCTACACCTTC. Translated: CASRKGTGNGYTF.

The sample holds one count of this clone. The chain couples TRBV21-1 to TRBJ1-5. TRBV21-1 is described as a pseudogene. This CDR3 is built from 14 residues. CDR3 sequence (DNA): TGTGCCAGCAGCAAAGGACGGTACAATCAGCCCCAGCATTTT. Residues: CASSKGRYNQPQHF.

The chain combines TRBV4-2 with TRBJ1-2, with 11 bases identical to TRBD1. Germline-derived CDR1 and CDR2 are LGHNA and YNFKEQ. After removal of 4 bases from V and 8 bases from J, the junction contained 6 bases not matched to a gene. The CDR3 extends over 14 amino acids. CDR3 protein: CASSPGQGVRGYTF. DNA of the CDR3: TGTGCCAGCAGCCCGGGACAGGGGGTGAGGGGCTACACCTTC.

On this clone: One end of the junction is discordant with germline, which a read error may explain. The V and J genes are TRBV9 and TRBJ1-2; D might be TRBD1 (6 bases). Per the germline V gene, CDR1 is SGDLS and CDR2 is YYNGEE. The CDR3 is made up of 16 amino acids. The CDR3: CASSVGGGDPGYSYTF. The CDR3 nucleotides read TGTGCCAGCAGCGTAGGAGGGGGGGACCCCGGCTATAGCTACACCTTC.

V is TRBV5-1 and J is TRBJ1-5; 7 bases map to TRBD1. The CDR3 loop spans 15 amino acids. Germline values: CDR1 SGHRS, CDR2 YFSETQ. V shed 4 bases, J shed 4 bases, and the junction held 8 bases outside the gene matches. This CDR3 reads CASSPGQGGNQPQHF. The CDR3, as DNA: TGCGCCAGCAGCCCAGGCCAGGGGGGGAATCAGCCCCAGCATTTT.

This clone was counted a few times. This chain joins TRBV30 and TRBJ1-2, with D tentatively TRBD1 (5 bases). The length of the CDR3 is 12 residues. V was cut by 2 bases and J by 2 bases, with 6 bases left in between. Germline assignment: CDR1 GTSNPN and CDR2 SVGIG (reference sequence). The CDR3 DNA sequence: TGTGCCTGGAGTCCAGGGAACTATGGCTACACCTTC. It encodes CAWSPGNYGYTF.

The chain couples TRBV28 to TRBJ2-3, with D perhaps being TRBD1 or TRBD2 (5 bases each). This CDR3 is 17 amino acids long. The V end was cut by 4 bases, the J end by 5 bases, with 22 bases between. Looked up from germline, CDR1 is MDHEN and CDR2 is SYDVKM. Written as DNA, the CDR3 is TGTGCCAGCAGTTCCCCGTTCGGGGCGGTGGATCAAGATACGCAGTATTTT. It codes for CASSSPFGAVDQDTQYF.

This sequence joins TRBV30 and TRBJ1-2; D not resolved. The V end lost 2 bases, the J end lost 8 bases, and 15 bases lay between the germline ends. CDR1 is GTSNPN and CDR2 is SVGIG in the germline V gene (reference sequence). CDR3 length: 13 amino acids. In DNA, the CDR3 is TGTGCCTGGAGTCGAACAGTGATCCGCGGCTACACCTTC. Its protein is CAWSRTVIRGYTF.

J is TRBJ2-7 and V is TRBV18; no firm D call. V gave up 3 bases and J gave up 3 bases, with 9 bases separating them. CDR3 length: 13 amino acids. Germline V CDR1 and CDR2: KGHSH, LQKENI. CDR3 in amino acids: CASSPGLSYEQYF. As DNA, the CDR3 is TGTGCCAGCTCACCGGGTTTAAGCTACGAGCAGTACTTC.

The CDR3 coding sequence is TGTGCCAGCTACAGGGTCGGAGAGACCCAGTACTTC. Amino acid sequence: CASYRVGETQYF. The V gene is TRBV6-1, the J gene TRBJ2-5, with D perhaps matching TRBD1 (6 bases). The CDR3 spans 12 residues. CDR1 MNHNS and CDR2 SASEGT come from the germline V gene. V lost 8 bases to trimming and J lost 4 bases, with 11 bases between them.

The chain has TRBV5-1 and TRBJ1-1, with D unclear. Germline V lookup: CDR1 SGHRS, CDR2 YFSETQ. This CDR3 is 14 amino acids long. V shed 3 bases and J shed 5 bases, with 14 bases lying between them. The CDR3 protein is CASSWAEGGTEAFF. The CDR3 DNA reads TGCGCCAGCAGCTGGGCGGAGGGAGGGACTGAAGCTTTCTTT.

The chain uses TRBV9 and TRBJ2-7; D not certain. The CDR3 totals 12 residues. Germline CDR1 reads SGDLS; CDR2 reads YYNGEE. Trimming took off 3 bases at V and 6 bases at J, with 10 bases between the two ends. This CDR3 reads CASSATSAEQYF. The CDR3 DNA reads TGTGCCAGCAGCGCCACGTCCGCCGAGCAGTACTTC.

This clone was seen just once. The rearrangement links TRBV5-1 to TRBJ1-4; no firm D call. Trimming stripped 0 bases from V and 5 bases from J, with 14 bases between. Germline lookup yields CDR1 SGHRS and CDR2 YFSETQ. The CDR3 length is 16 residues. In DNA, the CDR3 is TGCGCCAGCAGCTTGGGGTTTTTACAGCTAAATGAAAAACTGTTTTTT. It translates to CASSLGFLQLNEKLFF.

The V and J genes are TRBV11-3 and TRBJ1-3; a possible D gene is TRBD1 (5 bases). Trimming cost V 5 bases and J 1 base, with 12 bases left between them. The CDR3 runs 15 residues. CDR1 and CDR2 from the germline V gene are SGHNT and YENEEA. The chain's CDR3 is CASSPRGSSGNTIYF. The CDR3 DNA follows: TGTGCCAGCAGCCCCCGGGGCAGTTCTGGAAACACCATATATTTT.

V is TRBV4-2 and J is TRBJ1-2; possible D gene TRBD1, 6 bases. V lost 0 bases to trimming and J lost 8 bases, with 19 bases between them. Germline V gives CDR1 LGHNA, CDR2 YNFKEQ. This CDR3 has 16 amino acids. The CDR3 loop is CASSQDRRGRLSGYTF. The CDR3 nucleotides read TGTGCCAGCAGCCAAGATCGTCGGGGGCGCCTCTCCGGCTACACCTTC.